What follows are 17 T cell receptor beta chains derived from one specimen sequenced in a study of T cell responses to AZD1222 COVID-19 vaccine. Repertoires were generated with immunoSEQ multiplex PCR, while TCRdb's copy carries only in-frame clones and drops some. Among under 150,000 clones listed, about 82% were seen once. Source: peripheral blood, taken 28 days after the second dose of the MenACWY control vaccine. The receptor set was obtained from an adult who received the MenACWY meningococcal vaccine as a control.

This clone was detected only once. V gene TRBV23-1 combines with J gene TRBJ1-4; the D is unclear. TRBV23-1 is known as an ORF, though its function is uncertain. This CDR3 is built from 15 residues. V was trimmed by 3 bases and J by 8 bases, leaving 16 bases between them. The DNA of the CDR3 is TGCGCCAGCAGTCACGTTGTCGCGACCTGGGAAAAACTGTTTTTT. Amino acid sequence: CASSHVVATWEKLFF.

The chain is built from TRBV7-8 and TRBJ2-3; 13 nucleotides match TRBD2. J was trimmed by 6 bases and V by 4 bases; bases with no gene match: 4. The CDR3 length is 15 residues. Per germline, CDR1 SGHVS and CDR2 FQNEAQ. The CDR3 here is CASSSPGLAGDTQYF. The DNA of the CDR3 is TGTGCCAGCAGCTCACCGGGACTAGCGGGGGATACGCAGTATTTT.

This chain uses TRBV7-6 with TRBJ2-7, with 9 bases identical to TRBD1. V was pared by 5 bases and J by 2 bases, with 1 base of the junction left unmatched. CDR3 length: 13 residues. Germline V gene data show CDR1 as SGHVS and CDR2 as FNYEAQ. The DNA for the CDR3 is TGTGCCAGCAGCCGGACAGGGGCCTACGAGCAGTACTTC. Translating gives CASSRTGAYEQYF.

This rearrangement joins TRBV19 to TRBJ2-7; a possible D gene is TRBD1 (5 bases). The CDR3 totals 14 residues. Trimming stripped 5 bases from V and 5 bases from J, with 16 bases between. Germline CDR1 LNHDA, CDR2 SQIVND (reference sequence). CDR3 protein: CASSPGHKGHEQYF. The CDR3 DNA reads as TGTGCCAGTAGTCCCGGGCATAAGGGGCACGAGCAGTACTTC.

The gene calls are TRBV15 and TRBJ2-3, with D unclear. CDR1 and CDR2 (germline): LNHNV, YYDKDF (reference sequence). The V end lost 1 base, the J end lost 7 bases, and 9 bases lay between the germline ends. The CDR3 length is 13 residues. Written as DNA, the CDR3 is TGTGCCACCAGCAGAGGGAACAGTCATACGCAGTATTTT. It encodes CATSRGNSHTQYF.

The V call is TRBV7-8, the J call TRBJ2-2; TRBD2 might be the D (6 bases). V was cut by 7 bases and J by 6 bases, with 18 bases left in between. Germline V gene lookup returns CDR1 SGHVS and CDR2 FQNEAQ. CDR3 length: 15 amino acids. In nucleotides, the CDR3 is TGTGCCAGCACTCTCGGGGGTAGGATGGCCGGGGAGCTGTTTTTT. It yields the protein CASTLGGRMAGELFF.

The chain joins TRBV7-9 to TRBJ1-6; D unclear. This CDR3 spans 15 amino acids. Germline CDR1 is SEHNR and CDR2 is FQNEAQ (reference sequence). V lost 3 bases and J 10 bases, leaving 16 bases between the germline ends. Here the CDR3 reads CASSLRTEGGSPLHF. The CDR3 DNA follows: TGTGCCAGCAGCTTGAGGACTGAAGGTGGATCACCCCTCCACTTT.

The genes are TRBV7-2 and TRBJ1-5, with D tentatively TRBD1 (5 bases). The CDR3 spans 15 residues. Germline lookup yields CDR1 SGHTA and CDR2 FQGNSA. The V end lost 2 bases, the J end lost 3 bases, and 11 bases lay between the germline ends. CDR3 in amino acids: CASSLRGGHNQPQHF. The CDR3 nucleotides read TGTGCCAGCAGCTTAAGGGGAGGGCACAATCAGCCCCAGCATTTT.

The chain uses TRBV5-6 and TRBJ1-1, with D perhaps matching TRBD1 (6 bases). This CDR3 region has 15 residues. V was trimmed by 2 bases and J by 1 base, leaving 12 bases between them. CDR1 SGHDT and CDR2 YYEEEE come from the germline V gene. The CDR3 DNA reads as TGTGCCAGCAGCTTAGAGCCGGACAGGAACACTGAAGCTTTCTTT. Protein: CASSLEPDRNTEAFF.

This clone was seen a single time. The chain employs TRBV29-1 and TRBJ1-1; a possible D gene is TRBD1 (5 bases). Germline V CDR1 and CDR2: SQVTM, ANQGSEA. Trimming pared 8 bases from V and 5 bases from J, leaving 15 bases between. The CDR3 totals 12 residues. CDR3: CSFSRGETEAFF. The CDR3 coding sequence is TGCAGCTTCTCCAGAGGGGAGACTGAAGCTTTCTTT. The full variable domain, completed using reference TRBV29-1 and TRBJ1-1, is SAVISQKPSRDICQRGTSLTIQCQVDSQVTMMFWYRQQPGQSLTLIATANQGSEATYESGFVIDKFPISRPNLTFSTLTVSNMSPEDSSIYLCSFSRGETEAFFGQGTRLTVV.

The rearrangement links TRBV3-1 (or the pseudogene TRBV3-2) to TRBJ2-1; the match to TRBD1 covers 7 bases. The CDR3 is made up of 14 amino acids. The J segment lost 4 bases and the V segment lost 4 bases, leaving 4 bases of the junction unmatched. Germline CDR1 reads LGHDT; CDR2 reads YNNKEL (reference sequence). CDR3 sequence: CASSPLGQYNEQFF. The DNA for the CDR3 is TGTGCCAGCAGCCCCTTGGGACAGTACAATGAGCAGTTCTTC.

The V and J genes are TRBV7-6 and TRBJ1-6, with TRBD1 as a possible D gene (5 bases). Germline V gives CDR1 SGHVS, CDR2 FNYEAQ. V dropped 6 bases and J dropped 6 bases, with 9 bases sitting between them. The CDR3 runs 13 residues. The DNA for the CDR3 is TGTGCCAGCAGGGCGGGACTTAATTCACCCCTCCACTTT. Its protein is CASRAGLNSPLHF.

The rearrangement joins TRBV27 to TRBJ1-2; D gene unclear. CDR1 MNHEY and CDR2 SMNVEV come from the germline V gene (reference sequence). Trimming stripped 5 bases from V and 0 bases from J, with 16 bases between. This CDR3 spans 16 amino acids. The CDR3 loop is CASSPFQERANYGYTF. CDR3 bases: TGTGCCAGCAGTCCCTTCCAAGAGCGGGCTAACTATGGCTACACCTTC.

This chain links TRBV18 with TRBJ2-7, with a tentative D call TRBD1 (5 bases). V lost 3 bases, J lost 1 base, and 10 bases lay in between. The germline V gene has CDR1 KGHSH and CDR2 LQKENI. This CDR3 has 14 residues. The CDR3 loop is CASSPAGQSYEQYF. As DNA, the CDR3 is TGTGCCAGCTCACCGGCAGGGCAATCCTACGAGCAGTACTTC.

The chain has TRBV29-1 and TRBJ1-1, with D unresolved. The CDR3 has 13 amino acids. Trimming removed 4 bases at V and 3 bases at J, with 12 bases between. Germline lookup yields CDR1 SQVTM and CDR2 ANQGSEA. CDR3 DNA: TGCAGCGTTGTGGCGGGGTGGGACACTGAAGCTTTCTTT. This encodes CSVVAGWDTEAFF.

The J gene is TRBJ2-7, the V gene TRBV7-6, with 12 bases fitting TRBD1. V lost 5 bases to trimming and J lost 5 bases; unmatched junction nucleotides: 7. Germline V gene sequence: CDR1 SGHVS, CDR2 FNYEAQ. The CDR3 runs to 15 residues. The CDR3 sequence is CASSPGGQGADEQYF. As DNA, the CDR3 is TGTGCCAGCAGCCCAGGGGGACAGGGGGCAGACGAGCAGTACTTC.

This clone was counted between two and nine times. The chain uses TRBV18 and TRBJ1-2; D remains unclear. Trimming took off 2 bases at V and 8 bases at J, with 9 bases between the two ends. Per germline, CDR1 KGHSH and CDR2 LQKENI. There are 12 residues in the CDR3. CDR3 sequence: CASSPVGKGYTF. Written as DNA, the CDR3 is TGTGCCAGCTCACCAGTCGGAAAAGGCTACACCTTC.